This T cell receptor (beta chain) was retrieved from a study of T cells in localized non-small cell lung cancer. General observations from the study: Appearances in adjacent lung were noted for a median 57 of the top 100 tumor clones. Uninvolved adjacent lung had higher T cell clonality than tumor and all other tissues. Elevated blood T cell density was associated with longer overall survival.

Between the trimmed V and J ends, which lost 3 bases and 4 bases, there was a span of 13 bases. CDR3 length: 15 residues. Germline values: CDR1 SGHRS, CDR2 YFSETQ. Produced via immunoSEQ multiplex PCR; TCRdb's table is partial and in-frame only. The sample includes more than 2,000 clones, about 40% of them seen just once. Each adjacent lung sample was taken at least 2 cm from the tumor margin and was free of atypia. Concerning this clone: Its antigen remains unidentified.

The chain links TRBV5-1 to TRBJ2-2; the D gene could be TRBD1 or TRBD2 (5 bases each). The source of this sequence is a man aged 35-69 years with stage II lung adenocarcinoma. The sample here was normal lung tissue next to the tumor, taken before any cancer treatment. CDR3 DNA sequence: TGCGCCAGCAGCTCCGGGACGGCAGGCACCGGGGAGCTGTTTTTT. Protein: CASSSGTAGTGELFF.